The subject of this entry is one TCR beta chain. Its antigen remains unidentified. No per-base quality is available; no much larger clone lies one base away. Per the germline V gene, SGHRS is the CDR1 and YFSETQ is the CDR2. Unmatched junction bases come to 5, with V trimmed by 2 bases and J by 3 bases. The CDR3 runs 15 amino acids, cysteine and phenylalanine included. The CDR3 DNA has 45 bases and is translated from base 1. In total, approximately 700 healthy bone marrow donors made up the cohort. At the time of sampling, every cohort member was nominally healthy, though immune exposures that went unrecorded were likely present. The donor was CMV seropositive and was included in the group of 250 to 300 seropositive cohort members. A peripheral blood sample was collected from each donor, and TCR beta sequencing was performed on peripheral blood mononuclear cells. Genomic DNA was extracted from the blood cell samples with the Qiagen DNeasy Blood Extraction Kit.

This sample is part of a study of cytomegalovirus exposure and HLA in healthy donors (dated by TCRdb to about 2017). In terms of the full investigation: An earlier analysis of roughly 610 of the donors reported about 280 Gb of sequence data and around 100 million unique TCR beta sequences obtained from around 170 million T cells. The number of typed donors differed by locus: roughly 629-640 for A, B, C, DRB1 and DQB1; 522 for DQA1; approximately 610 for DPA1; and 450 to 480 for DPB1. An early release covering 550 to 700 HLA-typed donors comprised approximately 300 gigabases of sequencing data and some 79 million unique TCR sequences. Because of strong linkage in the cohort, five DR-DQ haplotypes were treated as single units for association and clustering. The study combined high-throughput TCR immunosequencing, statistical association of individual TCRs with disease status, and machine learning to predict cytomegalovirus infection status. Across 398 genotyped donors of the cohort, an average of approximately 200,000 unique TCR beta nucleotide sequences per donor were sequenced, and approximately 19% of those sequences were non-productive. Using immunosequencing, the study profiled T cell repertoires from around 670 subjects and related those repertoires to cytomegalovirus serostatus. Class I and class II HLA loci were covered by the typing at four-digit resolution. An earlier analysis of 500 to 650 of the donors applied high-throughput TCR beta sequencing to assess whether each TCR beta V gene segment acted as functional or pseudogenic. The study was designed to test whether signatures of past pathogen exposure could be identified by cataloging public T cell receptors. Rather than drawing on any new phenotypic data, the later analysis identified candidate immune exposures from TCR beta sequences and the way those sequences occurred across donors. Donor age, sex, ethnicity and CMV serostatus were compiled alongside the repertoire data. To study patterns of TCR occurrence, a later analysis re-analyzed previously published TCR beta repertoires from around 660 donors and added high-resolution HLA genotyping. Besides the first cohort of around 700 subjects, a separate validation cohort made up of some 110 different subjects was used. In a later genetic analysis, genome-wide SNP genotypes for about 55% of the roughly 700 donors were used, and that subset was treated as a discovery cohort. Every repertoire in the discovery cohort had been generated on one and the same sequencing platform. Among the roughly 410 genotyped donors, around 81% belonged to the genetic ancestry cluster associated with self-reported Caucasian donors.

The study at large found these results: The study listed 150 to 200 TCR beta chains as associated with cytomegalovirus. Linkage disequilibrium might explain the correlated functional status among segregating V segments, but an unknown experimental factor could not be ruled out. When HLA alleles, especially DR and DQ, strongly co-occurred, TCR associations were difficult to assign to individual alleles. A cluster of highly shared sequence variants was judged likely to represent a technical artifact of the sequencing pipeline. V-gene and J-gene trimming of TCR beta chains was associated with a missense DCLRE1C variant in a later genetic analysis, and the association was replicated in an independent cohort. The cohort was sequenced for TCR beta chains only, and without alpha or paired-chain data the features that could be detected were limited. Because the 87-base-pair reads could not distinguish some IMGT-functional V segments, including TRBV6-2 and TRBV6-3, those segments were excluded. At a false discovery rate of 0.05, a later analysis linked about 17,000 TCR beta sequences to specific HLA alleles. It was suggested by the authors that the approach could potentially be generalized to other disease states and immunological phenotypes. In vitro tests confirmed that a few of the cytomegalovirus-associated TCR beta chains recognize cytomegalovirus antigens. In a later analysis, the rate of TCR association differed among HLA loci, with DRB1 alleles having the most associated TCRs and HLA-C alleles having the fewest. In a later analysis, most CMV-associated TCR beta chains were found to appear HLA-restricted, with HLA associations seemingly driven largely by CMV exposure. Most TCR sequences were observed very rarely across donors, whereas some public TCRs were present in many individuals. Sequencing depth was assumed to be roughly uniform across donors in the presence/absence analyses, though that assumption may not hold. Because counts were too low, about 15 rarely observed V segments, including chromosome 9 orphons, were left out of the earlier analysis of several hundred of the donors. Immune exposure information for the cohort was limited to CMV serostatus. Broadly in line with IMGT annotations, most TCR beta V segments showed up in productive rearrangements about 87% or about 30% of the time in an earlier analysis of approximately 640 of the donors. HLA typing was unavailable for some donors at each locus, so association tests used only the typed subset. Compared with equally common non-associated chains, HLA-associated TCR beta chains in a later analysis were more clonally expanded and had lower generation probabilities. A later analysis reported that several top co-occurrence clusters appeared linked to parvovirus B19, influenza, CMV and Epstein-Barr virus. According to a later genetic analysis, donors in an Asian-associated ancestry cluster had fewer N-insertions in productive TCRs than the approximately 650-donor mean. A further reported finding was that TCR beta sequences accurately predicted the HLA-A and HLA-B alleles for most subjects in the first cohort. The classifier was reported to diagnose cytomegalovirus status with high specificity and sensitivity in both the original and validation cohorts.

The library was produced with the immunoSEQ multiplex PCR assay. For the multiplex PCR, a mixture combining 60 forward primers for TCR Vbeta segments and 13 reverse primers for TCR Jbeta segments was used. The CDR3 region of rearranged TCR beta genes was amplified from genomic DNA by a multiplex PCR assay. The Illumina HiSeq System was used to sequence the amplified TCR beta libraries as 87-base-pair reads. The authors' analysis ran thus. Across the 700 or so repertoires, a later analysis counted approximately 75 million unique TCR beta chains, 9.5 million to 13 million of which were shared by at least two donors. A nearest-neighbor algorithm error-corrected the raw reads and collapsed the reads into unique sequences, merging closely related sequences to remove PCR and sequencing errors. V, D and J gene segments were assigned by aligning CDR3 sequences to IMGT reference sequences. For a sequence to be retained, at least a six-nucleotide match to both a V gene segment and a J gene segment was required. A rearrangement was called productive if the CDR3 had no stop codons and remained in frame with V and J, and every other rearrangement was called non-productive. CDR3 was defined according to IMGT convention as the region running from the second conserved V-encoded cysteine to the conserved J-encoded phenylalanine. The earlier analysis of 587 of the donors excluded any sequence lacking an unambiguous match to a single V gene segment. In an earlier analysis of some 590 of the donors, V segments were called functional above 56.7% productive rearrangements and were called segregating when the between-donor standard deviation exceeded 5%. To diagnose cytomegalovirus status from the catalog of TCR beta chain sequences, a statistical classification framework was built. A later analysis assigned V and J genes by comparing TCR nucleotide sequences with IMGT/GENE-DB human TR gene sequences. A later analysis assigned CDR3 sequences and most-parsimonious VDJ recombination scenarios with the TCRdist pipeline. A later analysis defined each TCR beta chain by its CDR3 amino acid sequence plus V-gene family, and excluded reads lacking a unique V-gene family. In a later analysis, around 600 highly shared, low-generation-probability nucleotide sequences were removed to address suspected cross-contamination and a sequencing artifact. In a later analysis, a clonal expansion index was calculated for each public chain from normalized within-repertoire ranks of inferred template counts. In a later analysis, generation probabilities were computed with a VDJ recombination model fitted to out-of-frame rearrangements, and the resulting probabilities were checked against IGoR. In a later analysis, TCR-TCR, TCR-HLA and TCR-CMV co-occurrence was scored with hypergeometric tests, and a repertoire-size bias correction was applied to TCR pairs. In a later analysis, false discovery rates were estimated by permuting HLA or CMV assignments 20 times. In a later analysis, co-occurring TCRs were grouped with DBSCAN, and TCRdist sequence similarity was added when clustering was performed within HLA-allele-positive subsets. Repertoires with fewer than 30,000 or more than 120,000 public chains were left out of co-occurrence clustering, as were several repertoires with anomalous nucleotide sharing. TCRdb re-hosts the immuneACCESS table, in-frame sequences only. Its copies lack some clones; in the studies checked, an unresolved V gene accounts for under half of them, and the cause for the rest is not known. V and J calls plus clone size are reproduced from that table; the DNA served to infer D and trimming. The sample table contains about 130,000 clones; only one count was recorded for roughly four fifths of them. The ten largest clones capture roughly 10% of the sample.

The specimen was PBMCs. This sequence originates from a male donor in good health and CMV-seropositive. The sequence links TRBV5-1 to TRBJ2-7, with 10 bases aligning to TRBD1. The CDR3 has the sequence CASSFGQGGFYEQYF. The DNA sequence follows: TGCGCCAGCAGCTTCGGACAGGGGGGCTTCTACGAGCAGTACTTC.